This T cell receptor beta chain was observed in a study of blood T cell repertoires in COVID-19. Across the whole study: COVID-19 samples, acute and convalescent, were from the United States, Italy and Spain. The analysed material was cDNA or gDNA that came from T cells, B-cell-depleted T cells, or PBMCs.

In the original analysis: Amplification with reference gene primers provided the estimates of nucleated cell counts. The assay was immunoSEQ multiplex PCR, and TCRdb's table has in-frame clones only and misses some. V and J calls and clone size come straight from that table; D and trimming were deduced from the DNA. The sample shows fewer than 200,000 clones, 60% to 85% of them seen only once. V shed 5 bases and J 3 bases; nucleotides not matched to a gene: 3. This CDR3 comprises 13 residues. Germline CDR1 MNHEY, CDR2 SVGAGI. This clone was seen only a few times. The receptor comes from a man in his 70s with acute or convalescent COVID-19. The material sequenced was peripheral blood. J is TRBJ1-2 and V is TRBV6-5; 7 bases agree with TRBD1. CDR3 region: CASSLDRDYGYTF. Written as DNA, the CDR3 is TGTGCCAGCAGTCTTGACAGGGACTATGGCTACACCTTC.